A single sample gave rise to the 7 T cell receptor beta chains below, sequenced in a study of OX40 agonist ivuxolimab in advanced cancers. Some clones are missing from TCRdb's copy, which holds only in-frame ones; the method was immunoSEQ multiplex PCR. The table shows roughly 60,000 clones, with more than 75% occurring only once. The source was CD4+ or CD8+ T cells sorted from blood, collected in a trial of the OX40 agonist ivuxolimab. The receptors were gathered from an adult with an advanced solid tumor such as melanoma, head and neck, liver or kidney cancer.

V and J are TRBV9 and TRBJ1-4; D might be TRBD1 (5 bases). The CDR3 loop spans 14 amino acids. The germline V gene has CDR1 SGDLS and CDR2 YYNGEE. With 10 bases removed from V and 0 bases from J, the gap between germline ends came to 13 bases. The CDR3 sequence: CASGAKPTNEKLFF. CDR3 sequence (DNA): TGTGCCTCCGGGGCCAAGCCAACTAATGAAAAACTGTTTTTT. Full variable domain (missing parts from reference TRBV9 and TRBJ1-4): DSGVTQTPKHLITATGQRVTLRCSPRSGDLSVYWYQQSLDQGLQFLIQYYNGEERAKGNILERFSAQQFPDLHSELNLSSLELGDSALYFCASGAKPTNEKLFFGSGTQLSVL.

This clone was detected once. CDR3 sequence reads: CASSGQGAGTDTQYF. The CDR3 DNA reads as TGTGCCAGCAGCGGACAGGGGGCTGGCACAGATACGCAGTATTTT. This chain links TRBV2 with TRBJ2-3, with 11 bases that match TRBD1. CDR1 and CDR2 from the germline V gene are SNHLY and FYNNEI. V shed 6 bases, J shed 1 base, and the junction held 3 bases outside the gene matches. The CDR3 runs to 15 residues.

CDR3 region: CASSPPGSYYEQYF. The CDR3 DNA reads as TGCGCCAGCAGCCCCCCGGGCAGTTACTACGAGCAGTACTTC. V gene TRBV5-1 combines with J gene TRBJ2-7; D unresolved. Trimming took 4 bases from V and 3 from J, leaving 14 bases between them. Germline V lookup: CDR1 SGHRS, CDR2 YFSETQ. The CDR3 loop spans 14 amino acids.

This chain links TRBV19 with TRBJ1-4, with D perhaps matching TRBD1 (6 bases). Between the trimmed V and J ends, which lost 4 bases and 5 bases, there was a span of 11 bases. The CDR3 is made up of 14 amino acids. Per the germline V gene, CDR1 is LNHDA and CDR2 is SQIVND (reference sequence). The CDR3 DNA is TGTGCCAGTAGTACCGGACAGACGAATGAAAAACTGTTTTTT. The encoded protein is CASSTGQTNEKLFF.

The chain has TRBV15 and TRBJ1-1, with D hard to call. Germline assignment: CDR1 LNHNV and CDR2 YYDKDF (reference sequence). This CDR3 has 14 residues. V was cut by 1 base and J by 1 base, with 7 bases left in between. CDR3 in DNA: TGTGCCACCAGCAGAGGAGGCGGGAACACTGAAGCTTTCTTT. It encodes CATSRGGGNTEAFF.

The V gene is TRBV7-9, the J gene TRBJ2-3, with D maybe TRBD1 (6 bases). Between the trimmed V and J ends, which lost 4 bases and 3 bases, there was a span of 11 bases. The CDR3 runs to 14 residues. Germline values: CDR1 SEHNR, CDR2 FQNEAQ (reference sequence). CDR3: CASSSSGATDTQYF. CDR3 in DNA: TGTGCCAGCAGCTCGTCAGGGGCTACAGATACGCAGTATTTT.

The rearrangement uses TRBV9 and TRBJ2-4; D is undetermined. This CDR3 spans 13 amino acids. Germline V CDR1 and CDR2: SGDLS, YYNGEE. V was pared by 0 bases and J by 6 bases, with 7 bases between. Here the CDR3 reads CASSVEGGNIQYF. Here the CDR3 DNA reads TGTGCCAGCAGCGTAGAAGGCGGAAACATTCAGTACTTC.